This TCR beta chain comes out of a study of shared clonotypes between healthy human individuals. Data came from immunoSEQ multiplex PCR; TCRdb stores just in-frame clones and leaves some out. This sample has more than 2 million clones, with less than 95% found just once. This CDR3 has 14 amino acids. Germline-derived CDR1 and CDR2 are SGHVS and FNYEAQ. V dropped 5 bases and J dropped 8 bases, with 16 bases sitting between them. CD45RO-negative, CCR7-selected cells formed the naive CD8 fraction, which excluded terminally differentiated effector memory CD45RA+ cells. The source of this sequence is a young man in good health. The rearrangement joins TRBV7-6 to TRBJ2-1; D call uncertain. The sequencing input was naive CD8+ T cells sorted from blood. The CDR3 bases are TGTGCCAGCAGCCCCGGGTCGTGGACCCATGAGCAGTTCTTC. It codes for CASSPGSWTHEQFF.